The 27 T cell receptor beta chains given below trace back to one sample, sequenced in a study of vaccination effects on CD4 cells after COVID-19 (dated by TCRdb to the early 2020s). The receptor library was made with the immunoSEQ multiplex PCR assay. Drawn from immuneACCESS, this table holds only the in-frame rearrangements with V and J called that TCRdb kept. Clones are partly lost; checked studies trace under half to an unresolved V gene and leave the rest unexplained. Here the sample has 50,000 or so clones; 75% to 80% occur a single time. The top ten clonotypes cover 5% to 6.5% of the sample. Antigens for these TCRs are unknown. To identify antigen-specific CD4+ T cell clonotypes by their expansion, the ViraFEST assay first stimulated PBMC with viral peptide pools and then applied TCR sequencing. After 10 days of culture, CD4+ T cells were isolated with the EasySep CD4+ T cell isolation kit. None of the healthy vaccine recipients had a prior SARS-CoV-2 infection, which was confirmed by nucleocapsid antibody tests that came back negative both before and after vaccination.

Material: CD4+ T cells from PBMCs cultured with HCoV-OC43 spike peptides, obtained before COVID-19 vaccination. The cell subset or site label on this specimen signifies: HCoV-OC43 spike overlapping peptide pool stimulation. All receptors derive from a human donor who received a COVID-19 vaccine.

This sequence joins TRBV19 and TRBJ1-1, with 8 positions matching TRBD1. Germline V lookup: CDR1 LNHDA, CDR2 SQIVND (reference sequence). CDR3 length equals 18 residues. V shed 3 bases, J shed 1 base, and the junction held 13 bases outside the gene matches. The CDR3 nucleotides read TGTGCCAGTAGTATCAGACCGGGACAGGCTCTCCCGAACACTGAAGCTTTCTTT. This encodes CASSIRPGQALPNTEAFF.

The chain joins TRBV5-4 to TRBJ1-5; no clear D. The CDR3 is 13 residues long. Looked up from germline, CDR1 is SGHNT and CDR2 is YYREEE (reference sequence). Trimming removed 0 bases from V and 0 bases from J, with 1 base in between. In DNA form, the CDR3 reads TGTGCCAGCAGCTTGGATAGCAATCAGCCCCAGCATTTT. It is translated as CASSLDSNQPQHF.

The CDR3 sequence: CASSQPSGRERAFF. For the CDR3, the DNA is TGCGCCAGCAGCCAACCCTCTGGCAGGGAGAGAGCTTTCTTT. The rearrangement links TRBV4-1 to TRBJ1-1; TRBD1 is a possible D gene (5 bases). The V and J ends lost 2 bases and 10 bases respectively, with 17 bases between them. The CDR3 extends over 14 amino acids. The V gene's germline CDR1 is MGHRA and CDR2 YSYEKL.

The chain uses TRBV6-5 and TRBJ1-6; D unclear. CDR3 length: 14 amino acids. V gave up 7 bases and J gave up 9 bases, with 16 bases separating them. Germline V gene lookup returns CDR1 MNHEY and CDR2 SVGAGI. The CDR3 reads CASTRRTESSPLHF. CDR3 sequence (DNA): TGTGCCAGCACTCGACGTACAGAGAGTTCACCCCTCCACTTT.

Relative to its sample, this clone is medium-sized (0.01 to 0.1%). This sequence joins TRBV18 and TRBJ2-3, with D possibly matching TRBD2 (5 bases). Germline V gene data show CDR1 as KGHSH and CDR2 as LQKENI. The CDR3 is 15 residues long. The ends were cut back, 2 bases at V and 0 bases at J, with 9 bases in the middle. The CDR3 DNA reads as TGTGCCAGCTCACCAGACTACCTAAGCACAGATACGCAGTATTTT. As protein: CASSPDYLSTDTQYF.

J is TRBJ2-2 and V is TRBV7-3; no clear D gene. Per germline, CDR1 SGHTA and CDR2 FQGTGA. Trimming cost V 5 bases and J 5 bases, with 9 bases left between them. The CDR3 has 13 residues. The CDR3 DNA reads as TGTGCCAGCAGCCTGGGCCCTACCGGGGAGCTGTTTTTT. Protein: CASSLGPTGELFF.

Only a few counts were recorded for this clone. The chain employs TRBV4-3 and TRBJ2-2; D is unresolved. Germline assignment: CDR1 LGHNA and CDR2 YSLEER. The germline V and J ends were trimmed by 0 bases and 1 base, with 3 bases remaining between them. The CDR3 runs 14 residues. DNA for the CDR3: TGCGCCAGCAGCCAAGAAAGGAACACCGGGGAGCTGTTTTTT. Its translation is CASSQERNTGELFF.

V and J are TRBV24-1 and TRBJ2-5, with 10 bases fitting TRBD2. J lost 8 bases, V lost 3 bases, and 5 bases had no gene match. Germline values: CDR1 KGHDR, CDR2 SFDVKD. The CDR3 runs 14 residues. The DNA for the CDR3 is TGTGCCACCAGTGATCCCGGGACTAGCGTTACCCAGTACTTC. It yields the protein CATSDPGTSVTQYF.

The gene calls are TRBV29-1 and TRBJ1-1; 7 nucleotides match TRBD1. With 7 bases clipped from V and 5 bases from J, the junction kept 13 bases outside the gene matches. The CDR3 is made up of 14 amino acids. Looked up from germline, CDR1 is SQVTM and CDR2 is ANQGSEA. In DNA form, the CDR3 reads TGCAGCGGCGGAGGGGGCGCGGGAGGAACTGAAGCTTTCTTT. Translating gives CSGGGGAGGTEAFF. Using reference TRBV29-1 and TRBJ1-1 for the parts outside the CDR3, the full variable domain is SAVISQKPSRDICQRGTSLTIQCQVDSQVTMMFWYRQQPGQSLTLIATANQGSEATYESGFVIDKFPISRPNLTFSTLTVSNMSPEDSSIYLCSGGGGAGGTEAFFGQGTRLTVV.

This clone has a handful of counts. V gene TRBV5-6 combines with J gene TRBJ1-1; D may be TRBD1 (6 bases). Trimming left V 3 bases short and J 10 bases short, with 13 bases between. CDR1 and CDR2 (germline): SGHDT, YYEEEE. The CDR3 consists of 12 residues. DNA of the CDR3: TGTGCCAGCAGCTATCAGGGGATTGGAGCTTTCTTT. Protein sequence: CASSYQGIGAFF.

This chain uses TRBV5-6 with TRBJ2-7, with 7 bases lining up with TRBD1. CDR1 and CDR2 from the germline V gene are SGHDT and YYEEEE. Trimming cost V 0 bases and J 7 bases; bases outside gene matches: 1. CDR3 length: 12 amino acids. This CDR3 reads CASSLADREQYV. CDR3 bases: TGTGCCAGCAGCTTGGCGGACAGGGAGCAGTACGTC.

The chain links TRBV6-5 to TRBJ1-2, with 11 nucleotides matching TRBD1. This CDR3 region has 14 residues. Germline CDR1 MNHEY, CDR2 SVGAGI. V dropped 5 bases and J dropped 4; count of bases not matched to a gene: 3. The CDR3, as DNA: TGTGCCAGCAGTAAGGACAGGGGGCCCTATGGCTACACCTTC. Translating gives CASSKDRGPYGYTF.

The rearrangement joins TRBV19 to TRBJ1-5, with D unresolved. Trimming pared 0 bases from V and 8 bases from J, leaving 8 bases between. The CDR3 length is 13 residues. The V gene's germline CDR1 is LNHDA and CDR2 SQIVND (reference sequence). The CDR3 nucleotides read TGTGCCAGTAGTATAGACGGCGGAGAGCCCCAGCATTTT. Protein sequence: CASSIDGGEPQHF.

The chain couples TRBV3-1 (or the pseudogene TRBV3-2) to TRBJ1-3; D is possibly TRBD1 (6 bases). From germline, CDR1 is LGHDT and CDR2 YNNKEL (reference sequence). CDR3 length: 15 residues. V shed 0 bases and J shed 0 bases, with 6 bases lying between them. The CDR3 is CASSQDRGSGNTIYF. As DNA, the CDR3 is TGTGCCAGCAGCCAAGACAGGGGCTCTGGAAACACCATATATTTT.

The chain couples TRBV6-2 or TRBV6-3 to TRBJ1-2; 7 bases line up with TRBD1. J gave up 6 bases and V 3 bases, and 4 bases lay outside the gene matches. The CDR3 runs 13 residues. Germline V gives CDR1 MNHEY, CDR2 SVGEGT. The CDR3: CASSYGTADGYTF. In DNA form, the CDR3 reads TGTGCCAGCAGTTATGGGACAGCGGATGGCTACACCTTC.

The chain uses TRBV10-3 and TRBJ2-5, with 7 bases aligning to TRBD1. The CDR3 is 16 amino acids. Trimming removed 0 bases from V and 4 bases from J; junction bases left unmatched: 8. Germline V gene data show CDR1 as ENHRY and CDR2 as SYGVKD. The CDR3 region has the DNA TGTGCCATCAGTGAGTCAGACAGGGTTGGGGGAGAGACCCAGTACTTC. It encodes CAISESDRVGGETQYF.

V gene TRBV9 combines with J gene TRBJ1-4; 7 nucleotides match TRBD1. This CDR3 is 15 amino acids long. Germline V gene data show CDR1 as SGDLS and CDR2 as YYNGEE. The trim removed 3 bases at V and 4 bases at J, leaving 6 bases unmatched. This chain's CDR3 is CASSARNRGNEKLFF. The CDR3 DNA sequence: TGTGCCAGCAGCGCCCGGAACAGGGGTAATGAAAAACTGTTTTTT. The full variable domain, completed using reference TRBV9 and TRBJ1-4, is DSGVTQTPKHLITATGQRVTLRCSPRSGDLSVYWYQQSLDQGLQFLIQYYNGEERAKGNILERFSAQQFPDLHSELNLSSLELGDSALYFCASSARNRGNEKLFFGSGTQLSVL.

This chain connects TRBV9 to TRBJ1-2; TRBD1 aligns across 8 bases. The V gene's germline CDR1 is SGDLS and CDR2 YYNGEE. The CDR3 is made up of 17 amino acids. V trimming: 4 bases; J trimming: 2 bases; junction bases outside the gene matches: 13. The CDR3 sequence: CASSPHPDRARNYGYTF. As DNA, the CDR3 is TGTGCCAGCAGCCCCCACCCGGACAGGGCCAGAAACTATGGCTACACCTTC. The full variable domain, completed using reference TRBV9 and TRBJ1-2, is DSGVTQTPKHLITATGQRVTLRCSPRSGDLSVYWYQQSLDQGLQFLIQYYNGEERAKGNILERFSAQQFPDLHSELNLSSLELGDSALYFCASSPHPDRARNYGYTFGSGTRLTVV.

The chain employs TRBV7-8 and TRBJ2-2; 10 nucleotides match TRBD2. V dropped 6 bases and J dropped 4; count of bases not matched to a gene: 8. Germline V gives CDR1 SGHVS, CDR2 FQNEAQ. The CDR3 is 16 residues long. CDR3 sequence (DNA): TGTGCCAGCAGTTTATCTAGCGGGGGTTCCACCGGGGAGCTGTTTTTT. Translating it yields CASSLSSGGSTGELFF.

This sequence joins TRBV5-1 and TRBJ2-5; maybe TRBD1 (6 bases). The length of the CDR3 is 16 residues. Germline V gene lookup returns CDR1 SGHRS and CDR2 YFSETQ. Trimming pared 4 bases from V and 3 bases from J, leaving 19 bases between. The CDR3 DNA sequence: TGCGCCAGCAGCGTTACCGACAGGTGGTTCGAAGAGACCCAGTACTTC. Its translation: CASSVTDRWFEETQYF.

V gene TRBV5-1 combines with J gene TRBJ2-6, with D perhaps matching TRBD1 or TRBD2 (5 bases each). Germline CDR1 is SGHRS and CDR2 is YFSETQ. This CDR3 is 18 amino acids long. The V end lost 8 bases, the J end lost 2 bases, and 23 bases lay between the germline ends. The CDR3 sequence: CASARDGALLPGANVLTF. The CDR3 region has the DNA TGCGCCAGTGCTCGCGACGGGGCGCTACTTCCTGGGGCCAACGTCCTGACTTTC.

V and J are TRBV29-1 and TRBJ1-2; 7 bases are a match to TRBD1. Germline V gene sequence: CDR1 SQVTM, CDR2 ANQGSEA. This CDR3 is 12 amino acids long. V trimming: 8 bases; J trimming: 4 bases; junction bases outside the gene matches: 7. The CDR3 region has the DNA TGCAGCACGACGCGACAGGGCTATGGCTACACCTTC. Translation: CSTTRQGYGYTF.

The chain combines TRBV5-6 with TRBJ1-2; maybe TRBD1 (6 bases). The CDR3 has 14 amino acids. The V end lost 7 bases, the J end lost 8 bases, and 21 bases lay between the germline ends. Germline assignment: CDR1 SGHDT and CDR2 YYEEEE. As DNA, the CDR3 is TGTGCCAGCGCCCGGCGGGGGGCAGGGGAGGGCTACACCTTC. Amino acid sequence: CASARRGAGEGYTF.

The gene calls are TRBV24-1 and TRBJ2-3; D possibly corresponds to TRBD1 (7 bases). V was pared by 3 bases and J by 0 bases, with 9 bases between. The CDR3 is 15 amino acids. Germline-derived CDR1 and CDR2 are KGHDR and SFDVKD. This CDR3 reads CATSDPGGSTDTQYF. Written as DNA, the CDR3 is TGTGCCACCAGTGATCCAGGGGGGAGCACAGATACGCAGTATTTT.

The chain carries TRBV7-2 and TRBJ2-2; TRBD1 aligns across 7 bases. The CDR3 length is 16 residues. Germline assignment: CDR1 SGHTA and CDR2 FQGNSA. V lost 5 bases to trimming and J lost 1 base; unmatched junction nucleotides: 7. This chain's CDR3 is CASSTRNRGNTGELFF. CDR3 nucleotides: TGTGCCAGCAGCACGAGAAACAGGGGGAACACCGGGGAGCTGTTTTTT.

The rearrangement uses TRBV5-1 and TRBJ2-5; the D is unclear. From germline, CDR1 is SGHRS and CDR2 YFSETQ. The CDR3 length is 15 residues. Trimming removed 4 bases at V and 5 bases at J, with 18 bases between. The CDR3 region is CASSPRRTPGETQYF. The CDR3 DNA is TGCGCCAGCAGCCCCCGTCGAACTCCCGGGGAGACCCAGTACTTC.

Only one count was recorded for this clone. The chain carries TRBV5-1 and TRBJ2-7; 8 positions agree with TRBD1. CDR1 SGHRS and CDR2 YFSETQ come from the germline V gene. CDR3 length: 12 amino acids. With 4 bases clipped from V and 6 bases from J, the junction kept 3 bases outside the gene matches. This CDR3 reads CASSVDRGEQYV. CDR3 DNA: TGCGCCAGCAGCGTAGACAGGGGCGAGCAGTACGTC.